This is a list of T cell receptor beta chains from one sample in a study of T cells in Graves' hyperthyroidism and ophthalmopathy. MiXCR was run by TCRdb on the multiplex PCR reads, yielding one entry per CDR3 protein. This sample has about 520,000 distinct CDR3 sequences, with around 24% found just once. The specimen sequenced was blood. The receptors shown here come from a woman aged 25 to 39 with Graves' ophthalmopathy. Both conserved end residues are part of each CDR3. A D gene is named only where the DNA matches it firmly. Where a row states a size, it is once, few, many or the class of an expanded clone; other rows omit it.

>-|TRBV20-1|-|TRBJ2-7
CSARVWGEQYF
TGCAGTGCTAGAGTATGGGGGGAGCAGTACTTC
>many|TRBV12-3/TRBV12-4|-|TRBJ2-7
CASSYEATYEQYF
TGTGCCAGCAGTTATGAGGCCACCTACGAGCAGTACTTC
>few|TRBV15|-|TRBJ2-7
CATSGRQASSYEQYF
TGTGCCACCAGCGGTAGACAGGCAAGCTCCTACGAGCAGTACTTC
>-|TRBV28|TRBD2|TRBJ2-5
CASSLSWLAGGHQETQYF
TGTGCCAGCAGTTTAAGCTGGCTAGCGGGGGGTCATCAAGAGACCCAGTACTTC
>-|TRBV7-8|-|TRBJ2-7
CASSLAGLNRPPWVEQYF
TGTGCCAGCAGCTTAGCCGGACTTAACAGGCCCCCCTGGGTCGAGCAGTACTTC
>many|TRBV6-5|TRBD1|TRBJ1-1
CASSYQGARDTEAFF
TGTGCCAGCAGTTACCAGGGGGCGCGGGACACTGAAGCTTTCTTT
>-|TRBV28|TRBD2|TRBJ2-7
CASSVAGGIYEQYF
TGTGCCAGCAGTGTAGCGGGAGGAATCTACGAGCAGTACTTC
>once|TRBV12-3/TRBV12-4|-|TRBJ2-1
CASSQDPQTVNEQFF
TGTGCCAGCAGTCAGGACCCCCAGACCGTTAATGAGCAGTTCTTC
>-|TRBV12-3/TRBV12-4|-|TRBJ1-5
CASSLAGGTQPQHF
TGTGCCAGCAGTTTAGCAGGGGGGACTCAGCCCCAGCATTTT
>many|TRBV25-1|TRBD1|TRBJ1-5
CASSEGTGEGNQPQHF
TGTGCCAGCAGTGAGGGGACAGGCGAGGGCAATCAGCCCCAGCATTTT
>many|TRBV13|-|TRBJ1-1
CASSLAARTENTEAFF
TGTGCCAGCAGCTTAGCCGCAAGGACAGAGAACACTGAAGCTTTCTTT
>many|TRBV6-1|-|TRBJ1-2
CASSPAREGSSYTF
TGTGCCAGCAGTCCAGCGCGGGAAGGGTCCAGCTACACCTTC
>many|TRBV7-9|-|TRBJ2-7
CASSLMVHGGQYF
TGTGCCAGCAGCTTAATGGTCCATGGTGGGCAGTACTTC
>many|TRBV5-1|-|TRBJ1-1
CANPDLNTEAFF
TGCGCCAATCCGGACCTGAACACTGAAGCTTTCTTT
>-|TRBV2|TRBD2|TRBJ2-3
CASTASGGWTDTQYF
TGTGCCAGCACCGCGAGCGGGGGTTGGACAGATACGCAGTATTTT